Shown below are 21 T cell receptor beta chains from a single sample sequenced in a study of cytomegalovirus exposure and HLA in healthy donors. The PCR employed 60 Vbeta primers together with 13 Jbeta primers. Libraries were prepared by immunoSEQ multiplex PCR; TCRdb keeps only in-frame clonotypes and omits some of them. The profile covers some 160,000 clones, with 75% to 85% appearing a single time and 5% to 7.5% taken by the ten largest. Sequenced: PBMCs. Receptors were obtained from a man in his fifties in good health and CMV-seropositive.

For this clone: The junction differs from germline at one of its ends, possibly a read error. This chain links TRBV7-2 with TRBJ2-1, with TRBD2 matching over 12 bases. CDR1 and CDR2 (germline): SGHTA, FQGNSA. The CDR3 has 19 amino acids. DNA of the CDR3: TGTGCCAGCAGTTTAGGGCTTAGGACTAGCGGGACCCCTCGGGATGAGCAGTTCTTC. This gives the protein CASSLGLRTSGTPRDEQFF.

The chain is built from TRBV6-1 and TRBJ1-4, with a possible D match to TRBD1 (5 bases). The V and J ends lost 4 bases and 11 bases respectively, with 11 bases between them. The CDR3 runs to 12 residues. The germline V gene encodes CDR1 MNHNS and CDR2 SASEGT. The CDR3 protein is CASSASDSKLFF. CDR3 DNA sequence: TGTGCCAGCAGTGCATCAGACAGCAAACTGTTTTTT.

The chain recombines TRBV6-6 with TRBJ2-5; 9 nucleotides line up with TRBD2. With V trimmed by 6 bases and J by 1 base, 6 bases remained unmatched. The germline gives CDR1 MNHNY, CDR2 SVGAGI (reference sequence). This CDR3 is built from 15 residues. The CDR3 reads CASRIAGATQETQYF. CDR3 DNA sequence: TGTGCCAGCAGAATAGCGGGGGCGACCCAAGAGACCCAGTACTTC.

The chain employs TRBV15 and TRBJ2-5; 7 bases map to TRBD2. The CDR3 has 15 amino acids. The ends lost 1 base at V and 7 bases at J; junction bases unmatched: 9. In germline, CDR1 is LNHNV, CDR2 YYDKDF (reference sequence). The CDR3 is CATSRVTGTTGTQYF. CDR3 DNA sequence: TGTGCCACCAGCAGAGTCACCGGGACTACAGGGACCCAGTACTTC.

The rearrangement joins TRBV2 to TRBJ1-2; the D is unclear. CDR3 length equals 16 residues. Germline V gives CDR1 SNHLY, CDR2 FYNNEI. V was clipped by 4 bases and J by 4 bases, with 19 bases between them. The CDR3 DNA reads TGTGCCAGCAGTGCCCCTCCCGTGGCCCTGGCCTATGGCTACACCTTC. Translating it yields CASSAPPVALAYGYTF.

The chain carries TRBV7-3 and TRBJ2-3; D unresolved. CDR1 SGHTA and CDR2 FQGTGA come from the germline V gene. Trimming left V 1 base short and J 2 bases short, with 7 bases between. The CDR3 runs 14 residues. The CDR3 is CASSLSGSTDTQYF. In DNA, the CDR3 is TGTGCCAGCAGCTTAAGCGGATCCACAGATACGCAGTATTTT.

This clone came up once. The chain uses TRBV27 and TRBJ2-1; D unresolved. Germline V gene sequence: CDR1 MNHEY, CDR2 SMNVEV (reference sequence). The CDR3 runs 12 residues. V was trimmed by 7 bases and J by 1 base, leaving 5 bases between them. Here the CDR3 reads CASKTSYNEQFF. Written as DNA, the CDR3 is TGTGCCAGCAAGACTTCCTACAATGAGCAGTTCTTC.

In its sample, this clone was seen a few times. This chain joins TRBV14 and TRBJ2-3; possibly TRBD2 for D (6 bases). CDR1 SGHDN and CDR2 FVKESK come from the germline V gene. The CDR3 consists of 15 residues. Deletions cut 1 base from V and 3 bases from J, with 11 bases between. CDR3 amino acids: CASSQGGGWTDTQYF. In DNA form, the CDR3 reads TGTGCCAGCAGCCAAGGCGGAGGGTGGACAGATACGCAGTATTTT.

The V call is TRBV12-5, the J call TRBJ2-7; D gene unclear. The germline V gene encodes CDR1 LGHNT and CDR2 FRNRAP. V was clipped by 0 bases and J by 6 bases, with 6 bases between them. The CDR3 is 12 amino acids. In DNA form, the CDR3 reads TGTGCTAGTGGTTTGGTCCCGAGCGAGCAGTACTTC. Amino acid sequence: CASGLVPSEQYF.

This clone was picked up a small number of times. The chain joins TRBV7-3 to TRBJ1-2; TRBD1 is a possible D gene (5 bases). CDR1 is SGHTA, CDR2 FQGTGA, per germline. V gave up 6 bases and J gave up 8 bases, with 16 bases separating them. The CDR3 spans 13 residues. Here the CDR3 DNA reads TGTGCCAGCAGTCCGATGCAGGGTGCGGGCTACACCTTC. Translating it yields CASSPMQGAGYTF.

The gene calls are TRBV30 and TRBJ1-5; 7 nucleotides match TRBD1. The CDR3 covers 13 residues. Germline assignment: CDR1 GTSNPN and CDR2 SVGIG (reference sequence). Germline trimming cut 3 bases from V and 7 bases from J; bases unmatched to any gene: 6. The CDR3 here is CAWRGTEGQPQHF. DNA for the CDR3: TGTGCCTGGAGGGGGACAGAAGGGCAGCCCCAGCATTTT. The full variable domain, its missing parts supplied by reference TRBV30 and TRBJ1-5, is SQTIHQWPATLVQPVGSPLSLECTVEGTSNPNLYWYRQAAGRGLQLLFYSVGIGQISSEVPQNLSASRPQDRQFILSSKKLLLSDSGFYLCAWRGTEGQPQHFGDGTRLSIL.

The chain has TRBV14 and TRBJ2-1, with D maybe TRBD1 (6 bases). Trimming removed 4 bases from V and 9 bases from J, with 13 bases in between. This CDR3 is built from 13 residues. Germline lookup yields CDR1 SGHDN and CDR2 FVKESK. The CDR3 nucleotides are TGTGCCAGCAGCCTTTTGGGGGCTAGTGAGCAGTTCTTC. Amino acids: CASSLLGASEQFF.

In this sample, this clone turned up once. The chain joins TRBV14 to TRBJ2-3, with 7 positions matching TRBD1. Unmatched junction bases numbered 6, after V lost 4 bases and J lost 2 bases. The CDR3 is 15 residues long. Germline CDR1 and CDR2: SGHDN and FVKESK. Here the CDR3 reads CASSRLTGYTDTQYF. In DNA, the CDR3 is TGTGCCAGCAGCCGACTGACAGGGTACACAGATACGCAGTATTTT.

The rearrangement uses TRBV13 and TRBJ1-1; 10 nucleotides match TRBD1. The V and J ends lost 5 bases and 4 bases, in that order; junction bases with no gene match: 7. Germline V CDR1 and CDR2: PRHDT, FYEKMQ (reference sequence). The CDR3 covers 15 residues. CDR3 in amino acids: CASSPRTGGGTEAFF. The CDR3 DNA reads as TGTGCCAGCAGCCCCCGGACAGGGGGAGGCACTGAAGCTTTCTTT.

The CDR3: CASSPGHPNTEAFF. CDR3 sequence (DNA): TGTGCCAGCAGCCCGGGACACCCGAACACTGAAGCTTTCTTT. The chain recombines TRBV5-6 with TRBJ1-1; D is perhaps TRBD1 (6 bases). The germline V gene has CDR1 SGHDT and CDR2 YYEEEE. V was trimmed by 4 bases and J by 1 base, leaving 11 bases between them. This CDR3 contains 14 residues. The full variable domain, with the rest looked up from reference TRBV5-6 and TRBJ1-1, is DAGVTQSPTHLIKTRGQQVTLRCSPKSGHDTVSWYQQALGQGPQFIFQYYEEEERQRGNFPDRFSGHQFPNYSSELNVNALLLGDSALYLCASSPGHPNTEAFFGQGTRLTVV.

Worth noting for this clone: At one end, the junction sequence differs from germline, possibly due to a read error. The V and J genes are TRBV11-1 and TRBJ2-1, with 10 bases matching TRBD2. The length of the CDR3 is 16 residues. Germline V CDR1 and CDR2: SGHAT, FQDESV (reference sequence). CDR3 sequence: CASRFGGTSDHNEQFF. The CDR3 region has the DNA TGTGCCAGCCGCTTTGGGGGGACTAGCGATCACAATGAGCAGTTCTTC.

Notes on this clone: Other DNA sequences in this sample translate to the same CDR3. The J gene is TRBJ2-1, the V gene TRBV4-1, with a possible D match to TRBD1 (6 bases). Per germline, CDR1 MGHRA and CDR2 YSYEKL. V lost 6 bases to trimming and J lost 5 bases, with 11 bases between them. CDR3 length: 13 amino acids. In DNA form, the CDR3 reads TGCGCCAGCAGTAAAAACAGGGACAATGAGCAGTTCTTC. This sequence encodes CASSKNRDNEQFF.

This chain links TRBV7-8 with TRBJ2-7; 7 bases are a match to TRBD1. V shed 4 bases and J 2 bases; nucleotides not matched to a gene: 5. The CDR3 length is 14 residues. Germline CDR1 SGHVS, CDR2 FQNEAQ. CDR3 residues: CASSSRDSAYEQYF. The DNA for the CDR3 is TGTGCCAGCAGCTCCCGGGACAGCGCCTACGAGCAGTACTTC. Using reference TRBV7-8 and TRBJ2-7 for the parts outside the CDR3, the full variable domain is GAGVSQSPRYKVAKRGQDVALRCDPISGHVSLFWYQQALGQGPEFLTYFQNEAQLDKSGLPSDRFFAERPEGSVSTLKIQRTQQEDSAVYLCASSSRDSAYEQYFGPGTRLTVT.

The chain carries TRBV5-4 and TRBJ1-2, with 9 bases fitting TRBD1. This CDR3 contains 15 residues. V lost 5 bases, J lost 4 bases, and 9 bases stayed unmatched. From germline, CDR1 is SGHNT and CDR2 YYREEE (reference sequence). The CDR3 is CASSQTGGRAYGYTF. The CDR3 DNA reads as TGTGCCAGCAGTCAAACAGGGGGCAGGGCCTATGGCTACACCTTC.

The V gene is TRBV7-2, the J gene TRBJ2-7; 10 positions match TRBD2. CDR1 is SGHTA and CDR2 is FQGNSA in the germline V gene. The CDR3 has 14 amino acids. Trimming at V came to 3 bases and at J to 6 bases, leaving 5 bases not matched to a gene. The CDR3 region is CASSLGLAGVEQYF. CDR3 bases: TGTGCCAGCAGCTTGGGGCTAGCGGGGGTCGAGCAGTACTTC.

V usage is TRBV9 and J usage is TRBJ2-1; 8 bases are a match to TRBD1. Trimming took 3 bases from V and 7 from J; bases not matched to a gene: 9. The CDR3 has 15 residues. Germline V gene lookup returns CDR1 SGDLS and CDR2 YYNGEE. In nucleotides, the CDR3 is TGTGCCAGCAGCGGTTGGGCAGGGGGCCGAAATGAGCAGTTCTTC. Translating it yields CASSGWAGGRNEQFF. The full variable domain, in which reference TRBV9 and TRBJ2-1 provide the parts outside the CDR3, is DSGVTQTPKHLITATGQRVTLRCSPRSGDLSVYWYQQSLDQGLQFLIQYYNGEERAKGNILERFSAQQFPDLHSELNLSSLELGDSALYFCASSGWAGGRNEQFFGPGTRLTVL.